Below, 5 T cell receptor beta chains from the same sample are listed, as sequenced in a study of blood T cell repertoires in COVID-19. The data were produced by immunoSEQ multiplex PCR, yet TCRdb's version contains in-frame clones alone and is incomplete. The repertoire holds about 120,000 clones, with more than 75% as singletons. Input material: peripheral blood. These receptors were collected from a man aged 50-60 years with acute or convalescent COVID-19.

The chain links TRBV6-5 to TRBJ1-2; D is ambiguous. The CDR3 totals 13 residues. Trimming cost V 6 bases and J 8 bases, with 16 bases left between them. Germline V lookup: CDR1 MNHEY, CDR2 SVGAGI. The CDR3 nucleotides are TGTGCCAGCAGGCCCGGGTTGTCTGTAGGCTACACCTTC. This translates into CASRPGLSVGYTF.

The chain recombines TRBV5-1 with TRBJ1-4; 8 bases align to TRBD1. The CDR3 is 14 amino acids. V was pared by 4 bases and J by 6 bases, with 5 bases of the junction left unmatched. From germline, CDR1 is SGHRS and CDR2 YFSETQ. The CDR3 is CASSRSGGDEKLFF. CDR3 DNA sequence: TGCGCCAGCAGCAGATCAGGGGGCGATGAAAAACTGTTTTTT.

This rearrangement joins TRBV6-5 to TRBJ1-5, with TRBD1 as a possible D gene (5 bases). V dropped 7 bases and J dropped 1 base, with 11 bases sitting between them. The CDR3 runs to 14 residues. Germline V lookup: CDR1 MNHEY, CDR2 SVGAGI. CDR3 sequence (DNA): TGTGCCAGCATAGGACATAGGAGCAATCAGCCCCAGCATTTT. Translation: CASIGHRSNQPQHF.

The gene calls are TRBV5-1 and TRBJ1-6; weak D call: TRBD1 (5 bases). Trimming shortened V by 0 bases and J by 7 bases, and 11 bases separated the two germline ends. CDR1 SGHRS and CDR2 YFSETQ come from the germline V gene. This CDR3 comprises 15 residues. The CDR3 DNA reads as TGCGCCAGCAGCTTGGCCTCGGGGGAGAATTCACCCCTCCACTTT. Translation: CASSLASGENSPLHF.

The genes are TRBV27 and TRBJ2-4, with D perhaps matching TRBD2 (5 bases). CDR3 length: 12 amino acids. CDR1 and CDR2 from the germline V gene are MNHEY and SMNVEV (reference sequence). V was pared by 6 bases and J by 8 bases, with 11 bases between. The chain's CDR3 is CASSRTGDIQYF. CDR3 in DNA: TGTGCCAGCAGCCGGACTGGTGACATTCAGTACTTC.